This T cell receptor beta chain is from a study of long-term antiretroviral therapy in people with HIV. Study-level findings and limits: All time points showed a repertoire dominated by clones expanded before ART.

At survey level, the immunoSEQ assay was run in its v3.0 version. Libraries were prepared by immunoSEQ multiplex PCR; TCRdb keeps only in-frame clonotypes and omits some of them. This table has 20,000 to 25,000 clones, about 79% appearing once. CDR3 length equals 19 residues. V lost 4 bases to trimming and J lost 1 base; unmatched junction nucleotides: 10. The germline CDR1 and CDR2 sequences are LGHNA and YNFKEQ. A single count supports this clone. Its cognate antigen is unknown. Each donor provided at least one pre-ART PBMC sample and at least two post-ART PBMC samples. People in the study who had HIV all got their treatment in the United States.

This TCR derives from a young man with HIV. The rearrangement joins TRBV4-2 to TRBJ2-1; TRBD2 aligns across 13 bases. Sequenced here: unsorted PBMCs, sampled 0.7 years before starting antiretroviral therapy. CDR3 in DNA: TGTGCCAGCAGCCGGGGGTCGACTAGCGGGGGGATATCCTACAATGAGCAGTTCTTC. It codes for CASSRGSTSGGISYNEQFF.